This T cell receptor (beta chain) came from a study of PD-1 blockade in classical Hodgkin lymphoma. All patients relapsed after autologous stem cell transplantation, and brentuximab vedotin exposure varied. Relapsed/refractory classical Hodgkin lymphoma patients had complete, partial or progressive responses. The table lists this clone with a few counts. Its antigen is still unknown. Some clones are missing from TCRdb's copy, which holds only in-frame ones; the method was immunoSEQ multiplex PCR. Of around 24,000 clones in the sample, approximately 67% were seen once. Study outcomes and limitations: Complete responders started with a diversity level that resembled newly diagnosed patients at baseline. Reports indicated that newly diagnosed patients had lower baseline TCR diversity than healthy donors did. Still unresolved is the cause of the repertoire differences, which may be disease activity or prior therapy.

The CDR3 is 17 residues long. Germline CDR1 and CDR2: SGHTA and FQGNSA. The V and J ends lost 5 bases and 2 bases respectively, with 19 bases between them. V gene TRBV7-2 combines with J gene TRBJ1-5, with a possible D match to TRBD1 (5 bases). The TCR was taken from a human donor with classical Hodgkin lymphoma. Sequencing was performed on peripheral blood mononuclear cells (PBMCs), taken before the second cycle of nivolumab. For the CDR3, the DNA is TGTGCCAGCAGCGCCGTGGGCGGCCCGGGGGGCAATCAGCCCCAGCATTTT. Encoded protein: CASSAVGGPGGNQPQHF.